The 32 T cell receptor beta chains given below trace back to one sample, sequenced in a study of T cells in Graves' hyperthyroidism and ophthalmopathy (dated by TCRdb to about 2019). The method behind the library was multiplex PCR. The reads were generated on an Illumina HiSeq 2000. The TCR beta CDR3 regions were amplified from the RNA transcripts. The TCR CDR3 was subjected to a first round of RT-PCR using the HTBI primer set and the Qiagen OneStep RT-PCR kit. TCRdb redid the processing of the public reads, applying fastp at Q25 and MiXCR, and retained in-frame beta chains. Merged by CDR3 protein, the rows form single entries marked with the most common genes and DNA. This sample gives hundreds of thousands of distinct CDR3 sequences in total; approximately 13% of them show up just once. The ten top clones hold more than 4.5% of the sample. The sample taken for sequencing was blood. The receptors shown here come from a woman under 40 with Graves' hyperthyroidism that later progressed to Graves' ophthalmopathy.

This clonotype was seen at least ten times. The chain uses TRBV6-2 or TRBV6-3 and TRBJ2-7; TRBD2 might be the D (6 bases). The germline gives CDR1 MNHEY, CDR2 SVGEGT. V was cut by 0 bases and J by 5 bases, with 14 bases left in between. CDR3 length equals 15 residues. The CDR3 region has the DNA TGTGCCAGCAGTTACTCGACAGCGGGCGTACACGAGCAGTACTTC. It is translated as CASSYSTAGVHEQYF.

The chain links TRBV29-1 to TRBJ2-2; 7 bases map to TRBD1. Trimming removed 8 bases from V and 5 bases from J; junction bases left unmatched: 11. The CDR3 spans 14 residues. In germline, CDR1 is SQVTM, CDR2 ANQGSEA. For the CDR3, the DNA is TGCAGCTCTACTGGGACAGCAAATACCGGGGAGCTGTTTTTT. This translates into CSSTGTANTGELFF.

The J gene is TRBJ2-2, the V gene TRBV6-1; 12 nucleotides match TRBD2. The CDR3 runs to 15 residues. The germline gives CDR1 MNHNS, CDR2 SASEGT. V dropped 5 bases and J dropped 11; count of bases not matched to a gene: 9. For the CDR3, the DNA is TGTGCCAGCAGTCCCTCCACTAGCGGGAGGAGCGAGCTGTTTTTT. It is translated as CASSPSTSGRSELFF.

Many counts were recorded for this clonotype. The chain links TRBV5-1 to TRBJ2-3, with 8 bases identical to TRBD1. In germline, CDR1 is SGHRS, CDR2 YFSETQ. J was trimmed by 2 bases and V by 0 bases; bases with no gene match: 5. This CDR3 contains 16 residues. The CDR3, as DNA: TGCGCCAGCAGCTTGGGGAACAGGGGGTTCACAGATACGCAGTATTTT. Protein sequence: CASSLGNRGFTDTQYF.

This clonotype was detected many times. V and J are TRBV15 and TRBJ1-2; D remains unclear. V was clipped by 0 bases and J by 7 bases, with 6 bases between them. Per the germline V gene, CDR1 is LNHNV and CDR2 is YYDKDF (reference sequence). This CDR3 comprises 12 residues. CDR3 bases: TGTGCCACCAGCAGAGATTTAAGTGGCTACACCTTC. As protein: CATSRDLSGYTF.

The chain uses TRBV20-1 and TRBJ2-2, with 9 positions matching TRBD2. The CDR3 covers 13 residues. The germline gives CDR1 DFQATT, CDR2 SNEGSKA (reference sequence). Germline trimming cut 5 bases from V and 4 bases from J; bases unmatched to any gene: 2. The DNA of the CDR3 is TGCAGTGCTGATAGCGGGAGCACCGGGGAGCTGTTTTTT. Protein: CSADSGSTGELFF.

This clonotype was recorded a few times. The chain is built from TRBV20-1 and TRBJ1-4, with D possibly matching TRBD1 (6 bases). Germline CDR1 reads DFQATT; CDR2 reads SNEGSKA (reference sequence). The CDR3 is made up of 16 amino acids. V lost 0 bases and J 0 bases, leaving 11 bases between the germline ends. CDR3 in DNA: TGCAGTGCTAGAGATCTCGGGGGGCCAACTAATGAAAAACTGTTTTTT. Translating gives CSARDLGGPTNEKLFF.

This clonotype was counted many times. The chain employs TRBV19 and TRBJ1-1; perhaps TRBD1 as D (5 bases). The CDR3 contains 12 residues. The V end lost 6 bases, the J end lost 4 bases, and 9 bases lay between the germline ends. The germline V gene encodes CDR1 LNHDA and CDR2 SQIVND (reference sequence). As DNA, the CDR3 is TGTGCCAGTAGGGGACGGGGCACTGAAGCTTTCTTT. Translation gives CASRGRGTEAFF.

This clonotype was counted at least ten times. This chain uses TRBV28 with TRBJ1-4; D might be TRBD1 (5 bases). In germline, CDR1 is MDHEN, CDR2 SYDVKM. V was clipped by 4 bases and J by 8 bases, with 20 bases between them. The CDR3 covers 16 residues. CDR3 region: CASSSGLRGSGEKLFF. The CDR3, as DNA: TGTGCCAGCAGTTCGGGACTCCGGGGCTCGGGAGAAAAACTGTTTTTT.

The chain has TRBV27 and TRBJ2-7, with D maybe TRBD1 (6 bases). The CDR3 has 14 amino acids. V was clipped by 6 bases and J by 1 base, with 13 bases between them. Per the germline V gene, CDR1 is MNHEY and CDR2 is SMNVEV (reference sequence). The CDR3: CASSLGTNSYEQYF. The CDR3 nucleotides read TGTGCCAGCAGCCTGGGGACAAATTCCTACGAGCAGTACTTC.

This clonotype was counted ten times or more. The chain links TRBV14 to TRBJ1-3; no firm D call. This CDR3 region has 14 residues. Between the trimmed V and J ends, which lost 4 bases and 2 bases, there was a span of 9 bases. Germline lookup yields CDR1 SGHDN and CDR2 FVKESK. CDR3: CASSPLGPGNTIYF. The CDR3 DNA reads as TGTGCCAGCAGCCCCTTAGGACCTGGAAACACCATATATTTT.

The chain couples TRBV5-1 to TRBJ2-7, with D maybe TRBD1 (5 bases). The CDR3 length is 14 residues. Trimming took 5 bases from V and 1 from J, leaving 13 bases between them. Germline V gene sequence: CDR1 SGHRS, CDR2 YFSETQ. CDR3: CASSLPGNSYEQYF. CDR3 DNA sequence: TGCGCCAGCAGTCTACCAGGGAATTCCTACGAGCAGTACTTC.

This clonotype has more than one count but fewer than ten. V and J are TRBV27 and TRBJ2-3; 11 bases match TRBD2. The germline CDR1 and CDR2 sequences are MNHEY and SMNVEV (reference sequence). There are 17 residues in the CDR3. V shed 6 bases, J shed 4 bases, and the junction held 12 bases outside the gene matches. CDR3 protein: CASRRTSGLGTADTQYF. The CDR3 nucleotides read TGTGCCAGCAGGAGGACTAGCGGGCTAGGGACCGCAGATACGCAGTATTTT.

The chain employs TRBV6-2 or TRBV6-3 and TRBJ2-3, with 12 bases matching TRBD2. The CDR3 runs to 19 residues. CDR1 and CDR2 from the germline V gene are MNHEY and SVGEGT. V lost 6 bases and J lost 2; bases outside the gene matches: 15. The CDR3 region is CASRRTSGILMGPTDTQYF. For the CDR3, the DNA is TGTGCCAGCAGACGGACTAGCGGGATTTTAATGGGGCCCACAGATACGCAGTATTTT.

There are many counts of this clonotype. The V call is TRBV19, the J call TRBJ1-5, with 8 bases identical to TRBD1. Germline V gene data show CDR1 as LNHDA and CDR2 as SQIVND (reference sequence). After removal of 8 bases from V and 2 bases from J, the junction contained 5 bases not matched to a gene. CDR3 length: 14 residues. The CDR3 DNA is TGTGCCAGTGATGACAGGGGTGGCAATCAGCCCCAGCATTTT. Protein product: CASDDRGGNQPQHF.

At least ten counts were recorded for this clonotype. This sequence joins TRBV6-2 or TRBV6-3 and TRBJ2-7; D may correspond to TRBD1 or TRBD2 (6 bases each). The CDR3 has 15 amino acids. Per germline, CDR1 MNHEY and CDR2 SVGEGT. The V end lost 4 bases, the J end lost 1 base, and 14 bases lay between the germline ends. The CDR3 coding sequence is TGTGCCAGCAGTTCGGCGGGACAACTGTCCTACGAGCAGTACTTC. It codes for CASSSAGQLSYEQYF.

This clonotype was seen ten or more times. This chain connects TRBV11-2 to TRBJ2-5; D not resolved. Trimming left V 1 base short and J 7 bases short, with 19 bases between. The CDR3 extends over 16 amino acids. The germline V gene has CDR1 SGHAT and CDR2 FQNNGV. CDR3 nucleotide sequence: TGTGCCAGCAGCTTAGGAGGTTTTGCAGAAAAAGGGACCCAGTACTTC. This encodes CASSLGGFAEKGTQYF.

This clonotype was recorded many times. The CDR3 does not end in the conserved phenylalanine or tryptophan, so this is likely a read error. This chain uses TRBV12-3 or TRBV12-4 with TRBJ1-6, with 7 bases identical to TRBD1. This CDR3 has 14 amino acids. V shed 5 bases, J shed 6 bases, and the junction held 4 bases outside the gene matches. CDR3 protein: CASSQGQPNSPLHL. The DNA for the CDR3 is TGTGCCAGCAGTCAGGGACAGCCTAATTCACCCCTCCACCTT.

This clonotype occurred many times. The chain has TRBV11-2 and TRBJ1-1; 7 nucleotides match TRBD1. Germline assignment: CDR1 SGHAT and CDR2 FQNNGV. Trimming removed 3 bases from V and 3 bases from J; junction bases left unmatched: 10. The CDR3 sequence is 16 residues long. DNA for the CDR3: TGTGCCAGCAGCTTTTCAACAGGGGAGGGGGACACTGAAGCTTTCTTT. The encoded protein is CASSFSTGEGDTEAFF.

This clonotype was counted at least ten times. The chain joins TRBV29-1 to TRBJ2-2, with D perhaps TRBD2 (5 bases). The CDR3 extends over 15 amino acids. V dropped 3 bases and J dropped 5 bases, with 16 bases sitting between them. The V gene's germline CDR1 is SQVTM and CDR2 ANQGSEA. The CDR3 sequence is CSVEATDYWTGELFF. CDR3 in DNA: TGCAGCGTTGAGGCCACCGACTATTGGACCGGGGAGCTGTTTTTT.

The J gene is TRBJ2-4, the V gene TRBV19; TRBD2 matches 8 bases. V dropped 6 bases and J dropped 15; count of bases not matched to a gene: 13. This CDR3 has 13 amino acids. CDR1 is LNHDA and CDR2 is SQIVND in the germline V gene (reference sequence). In DNA form, the CDR3 reads TGTGCCAGTAGATTCTCCAGCGGGAGTCAATTGTACTTC. It specifies CASRFSSGSQLYF.

This clonotype came up many times. The rearrangement links TRBV28 to TRBJ2-1; 9 bases are shared with TRBD2. The ends lost 6 bases at V and 8 bases at J; junction bases unmatched: 14. Per germline, CDR1 MDHEN and CDR2 SYDVKM. This CDR3 comprises 16 residues. The DNA of the CDR3 is TGTGCCAGCAGCCTACTTAGCCTAGCGGGACATTATGAGCAGTTCTTC. The encoded protein is CASSLLSLAGHYEQFF.

This clonotype was seen repeatedly, ten times or more. The genes are TRBV12-3 or TRBV12-4 and TRBJ1-5; D remains ambiguous. Trimming took off 0 bases at V and 3 bases at J, with 9 bases between the two ends. This CDR3 has 15 amino acids. The CDR3 DNA follows: TGTGCCAGCAGTTTAGCCGGCAGCCACAATCAGCCCCAGCATTTT. Translation gives CASSLAGSHNQPQHF.

This clonotype was observed at least ten times. J is TRBJ1-2 and V is TRBV18, with 8 bases that match TRBD1. Looked up from germline, CDR1 is KGHSH and CDR2 is LQKENI. The CDR3 is made up of 15 amino acids. V trimming: 4 bases; J trimming: 6 bases; junction bases outside the gene matches: 10. Written as DNA, the CDR3 is TGTGCCAGCTCACGGGGACAGGACCTTCGTGATGGCTACACCTTC. Translation gives CASSRGQDLRDGYTF.

This clonotype was recorded many times. The V and J genes are TRBV11-3 and TRBJ2-2; D is possibly TRBD1 or TRBD2 (5 bases each). Germline CDR1 SGHNT, CDR2 YENEEA. There are 16 residues in the CDR3. Deletions cut 5 bases from V and 3 bases from J, with 16 bases between. CDR3 DNA sequence: TGTGCCAGCAGCCCCCCGGGATTAGGGGACACCGGGGAGCTGTTTTTT. It translates to CASSPPGLGDTGELFF.

The sample holds many counts of this clonotype. CDR3 sequence: CASREGYVRSPLHF. CDR3 coding DNA: TGCGCCAGCAGGGAAGGCTATGTCCGTTCACCCCTCCACTTT. The rearrangement uses TRBV5-1 and TRBJ1-6; D gene uncertain. V shed 5 bases and J shed 9 bases, with 15 bases lying between them. This CDR3 has 14 residues. Germline V lookup: CDR1 SGHRS, CDR2 YFSETQ.

V usage is TRBV7-3 and J usage is TRBJ2-1; 7 bases map to TRBD2. CDR3 length equals 14 residues. Germline values: CDR1 SGHTA, CDR2 FQGTGA. V was pared by 3 bases and J by 7 bases, with 6 bases of the junction left unmatched. As DNA, the CDR3 is TGTGCCAGCAGCTTGACCGGGGGGAAGAATGAGCAGTTCTTC. It is translated as CASSLTGGKNEQFF.

In its sample, this clonotype was seen many times. CDR3: CASSHAQGNTEAFF. The CDR3 DNA reads TGTGCCAGTAGTCACGCTCAGGGGAACACTGAAGCTTTCTTT. The rearrangement links TRBV19 to TRBJ1-1, with a possible D match to TRBD1 (5 bases). The CDR3 is 14 amino acids. CDR1 is LNHDA and CDR2 is SQIVND in the germline V gene (reference sequence). Trimming took off 5 bases at V and 1 base at J, with 11 bases between the two ends.

This clonotype was picked up many times. The rearrangement uses TRBV5-8 and TRBJ1-1; no firm D call. Trimming shortened V by 0 bases and J by 10 bases, and 10 bases separated the two germline ends. Germline-derived CDR1 and CDR2 are SGHTS and YDEGEE. CDR3 size: 12 residues. CDR3 sequence reads: CASSLVGSPAFF. CDR3 DNA sequence: TGTGCCAGCAGCTTGGTGGGCTCCCCAGCTTTCTTT.

This clonotype turned up a few times. In nucleotides, the CDR3 is TGTGCCAGTAGTCGTGACGGGAGGGCCTGGGAGCAGTACTTC. Translating gives CASSRDGRAWEQYF. The V gene is TRBV19, the J gene TRBJ2-7; the match to TRBD2 covers 8 bases. Germline loops: CDR1 LNHDA, CDR2 SQIVND (reference sequence). The CDR3 is made up of 14 amino acids. V lost 5 bases, J lost 7 bases, and 10 bases stayed unmatched.

The genes are TRBV5-1 and TRBJ2-7; TRBD1 might be the D (5 bases). The germline gives CDR1 SGHRS, CDR2 YFSETQ. The V end was cut by 2 bases, the J end by 4 bases, with 13 bases between. The CDR3 extends over 14 amino acids. CDR3 sequence reads: CASSFMQGTYEQYF. In nucleotides, the CDR3 is TGCGCCAGCAGCTTCATGCAGGGAACGTACGAGCAGTACTTC.

V and J are TRBV30 and TRBJ2-7; TRBD1 aligns across 12 bases. Unmatched junction bases numbered 3, after V lost 1 base and J lost 5 bases. CDR3 length: 14 residues. CDR1 and CDR2 (germline): GTSNPN, SVGIG (reference sequence). The CDR3 here is CAWSGGTGGHEQYF. As DNA, the CDR3 is TGTGCCTGGAGTGGAGGGACAGGGGGCCACGAGCAGTACTTC.